The 27 T cell receptor beta chains listed next were all sequenced from one sample in a study of cytomegalovirus exposure and HLA in healthy donors. PCR primers comprised 60 Vbeta and 13 Jbeta primers. TCRdb's copy holds only in-frame clones and misses some; the assay was immunoSEQ multiplex PCR. This sample has around 130,000 clones, with roughly 83% found just once. Material for sequencing was PBMCs. These receptors all come from a girl aged 2 to 9 in good health and CMV-seronegative.

This rearrangement joins TRBV11-2 to TRBJ2-5; D is possibly TRBD2 (7 bases). The germline V and J ends were trimmed by 4 bases and 5 bases, with 11 bases remaining between them. CDR3 length: 13 residues. CDR1 and CDR2 from the germline V gene are SGHAT and FQNNGV. The CDR3 reads CASSSGGGETQYF. The CDR3 DNA follows: TGTGCCAGCAGCTCGGGGGGCGGGGAGACCCAGTACTTC.

V usage is TRBV7-2 and J usage is TRBJ2-7; 8 bases fit TRBD1. The CDR3 sequence is 13 residues long. The trim removed 5 bases at V and 3 bases at J, leaving 3 bases unmatched. The germline CDR1 and CDR2 sequences are SGHTA and FQGNSA. The CDR3 DNA reads as TGTGCCAGCAGCCGACAGGGGTTCTACGAGCAGTACTTC. It is translated as CASSRQGFYEQYF.

This sequence joins TRBV28 and TRBJ2-7; D gene unclear. CDR3 length equals 13 residues. V lost 3 bases to trimming and J lost 2 bases, with 8 bases between them. Germline lookup yields CDR1 MDHEN and CDR2 SYDVKM. CDR3 amino acids: CASSFGVPYEQYF. CDR3 DNA sequence: TGTGCCAGCAGTTTTGGAGTACCCTACGAGCAGTACTTC. Full variable domain (remainder filled in from reference TRBV28 and TRBJ2-7): DVKVTQSSRYLVKRTGEKVFLECVQDMDHENMFWYRQDPGLGLRLIYFSYDVKMKEKGDIPEGYSVSREKKERFSLILESASTNQTSMYLCASSFGVPYEQYFGPGTRLTVT.

The V gene is TRBV4-2, the J gene TRBJ2-1, with TRBD2 matching 11 bases. Losses at the gene ends were 1 base for V and 0 bases for J; bases not matched to a gene: 2. The CDR3 runs 17 residues. The germline CDR1 and CDR2 sequences are LGHNA and YNFKEQ. The CDR3 reads CASSQGLAGSSYNEQFF. CDR3 DNA: TGTGCCAGCAGCCAAGGACTAGCGGGAAGCTCCTACAATGAGCAGTTCTTC.

This sequence joins TRBV19 and TRBJ1-2, with TRBD1 identical over 9 bases. The V gene's germline CDR1 is LNHDA and CDR2 SQIVND (reference sequence). The CDR3 has 15 amino acids. V lost 4 bases to trimming and J lost 0 bases; unmatched junction nucleotides: 3. The CDR3 region has the DNA TGTGCCAGTAGTACCGGGACAGGGTCTAACTATGGCTACACCTTC. It translates to CASSTGTGSNYGYTF.

V gene TRBV14 combines with J gene TRBJ2-7; 13 bases agree with TRBD2. The CDR3 is 18 residues long. Germline loops: CDR1 SGHDN, CDR2 FVKESK. V dropped 4 bases and J dropped 5; count of bases not matched to a gene: 14. In DNA form, the CDR3 reads TGTGCCAGCAGCCGCCGAATTAGGACTAGCGGGGGACCAGACGAGCAGTACTTC. Protein: CASSRRIRTSGGPDEQYF.

In its sample, this clone was seen once. The chain uses TRBV9 and TRBJ2-7, with 9 bases that match TRBD2. V was pared by 2 bases and J by 12 bases, with 9 bases of the junction left unmatched. Germline values: CDR1 SGDLS, CDR2 YYNGEE. The CDR3 sequence is 13 residues long. CDR3 coding DNA: TGTGCCAGCAGCGTGGGAATAGCGGGAGCTACGTACTTC. It codes for CASSVGIAGATYF.

The DNA for the CDR3 is TGTGCCAGTAGTCGGACAGCACAAGAGACCCAGTACTTC. Amino acids: CASSRTAQETQYF. V usage is TRBV19 and J usage is TRBJ2-5; D is possibly TRBD1 (6 bases). The germline V and J ends were trimmed by 5 bases and 2 bases, with 9 bases remaining between them. The CDR3 spans 13 residues. In germline, CDR1 is LNHDA, CDR2 SQIVND (reference sequence).

This chain connects TRBV7-3 to TRBJ2-5; weak D call: TRBD1 (5 bases). The V and J ends lost 5 bases and 3 bases respectively, with 16 bases between them. Germline loops: CDR1 SGHTA, CDR2 FQGTGA. The CDR3 is made up of 15 amino acids. The CDR3 sequence: CASSIRGGQEETQYF. CDR3 nucleotides: TGTGCCAGCAGCATCCGAGGTGGACAAGAAGAGACCCAGTACTTC.

Comment on this clone: The junction differs from germline at one of its ends, possibly a read error. The V gene is TRBV7-9, the J gene TRBJ1-1; 7 nucleotides align to TRBD1. Germline CDR1 reads SEHNR; CDR2 reads FQNEAQ (reference sequence). The CDR3 covers 14 residues. The CDR3 reads CASSLTGVNAEAFF. The DNA for the CDR3 is TGTGCCAGCAGCCTTACAGGGGTGAACGCTGAAGCTTTCTTT.

The chain couples TRBV5-4 to TRBJ1-2; the D gene is possibly TRBD1 (5 bases). The CDR3 consists of 13 residues. The germline V gene encodes CDR1 SGHNT and CDR2 YYREEE (reference sequence). V was cut by 6 bases and J by 4 bases, with 13 bases left in between. CDR3 in amino acids: CASTPGQTYGYTF. CDR3 sequence (DNA): TGTGCCAGCACTCCAGGACAAACCTATGGCTACACCTTC.

This clone has a handful of counts. J is TRBJ2-1 and V is TRBV19, with 9 bases that match TRBD2. The length of the CDR3 is 16 residues. CDR1 is LNHDA, CDR2 SQIVND, per germline (reference sequence). V trimming: 6 bases; J trimming: 4 bases; junction bases outside the gene matches: 10. CDR3 amino acids: CASRQFLAGQYNEQFF. The DNA for the CDR3 is TGTGCCAGTAGGCAGTTCCTAGCGGGGCAATACAATGAGCAGTTCTTC.

The chain couples TRBV7-2 to TRBJ1-5; D is perhaps TRBD1 (5 bases). The V gene lost 3 bases and the J gene lost 3 bases, with 18 bases spanning the gap. The CDR3 runs to 17 residues. Germline assignment: CDR1 SGHTA and CDR2 FQGNSA. Written as DNA, the CDR3 is TGTGCCAGCAGCTTTACCATCGGCGGGGGGGTCAATCAGCCCCAGCATTTT. It specifies CASSFTIGGGVNQPQHF.

This clone was detected only a few times. The chain carries TRBV6-5 and TRBJ1-3; D perhaps matches TRBD1 (5 bases). CDR3 length: 15 residues. Per the germline V gene, CDR1 is MNHEY and CDR2 is SVGAGI. V lost 5 bases and J 4 bases, leaving 15 bases between the germline ends. CDR3 residues: CASSLSTAGGNTIYF. CDR3 coding DNA: TGTGCCAGCAGTCTATCGACAGCAGGCGGAAACACCATATATTTT.

The chain couples TRBV13 to TRBJ2-2; TRBD2 might be the D (5 bases). The CDR3 contains 19 residues. CDR1 and CDR2 (germline): PRHDT, FYEKMQ (reference sequence). V lost 5 bases, J lost 0 bases, and 22 bases lay in between. The CDR3 here is CASSTQSGVKATNTGELFF. The CDR3 bases are TGTGCCAGCAGCACGCAGTCCGGGGTCAAAGCCACGAACACCGGGGAGCTGTTTTTT.

This chain uses TRBV5-4 with TRBJ1-1; D is perhaps TRBD1 (6 bases). The CDR3 runs 14 residues. Germline assignment: CDR1 SGHNT and CDR2 YYREEE (reference sequence). Deletions cut 2 bases from V and 4 bases from J, with 12 bases between. CDR3 coding DNA: TGTGCCAGCAGCTTTTACAGGGATCTCACTGAAGCTTTCTTT. It specifies CASSFYRDLTEAFF.

This chain connects TRBV25-1 to TRBJ2-1, with 9 bases matching TRBD1. The CDR3 is 15 residues long. The junction had 4 bases not matched to a gene; V was cut back by 5 bases and J by 2 bases. The germline V gene has CDR1 MGHDK and CDR2 SYGVNS. CDR3 sequence reads: CASSPDRGAYNEQFF. DNA for the CDR3: TGTGCCAGCAGTCCAGACAGGGGGGCCTACAATGAGCAGTTCTTC. The whole variable domain, remainder taken from reference TRBV25-1 and TRBJ2-1, is EADIYQTPRYLVIGTGKKITLECSQTMGHDKMYWYQQDPGMELHLIHYSYGVNSTEKGDLSSESTVSRIRTEHFPLTLESARPSHTSQYLCASSPDRGAYNEQFFGPGTRLTVL.

The CDR3 here is CASSLGRTVSTEAFF. The CDR3 coding sequence is TGTGCCAGCAGCTTGGGAAGGACAGTGTCTACTGAAGCTTTCTTT. This chain uses TRBV5-6 with TRBJ1-1; a possible D gene is TRBD1 (6 bases). With 0 bases removed from V and 5 bases from J, the gap between germline ends came to 14 bases. The CDR3 contains 15 residues. Germline assignment: CDR1 SGHDT and CDR2 YYEEEE.

Only one count was recorded for this clone. The rearrangement uses TRBV5-5 and TRBJ2-1, with D possibly matching TRBD2 (5 bases). V shed 0 bases and J shed 5 bases, with 12 bases lying between them. The CDR3 covers 15 residues. CDR1 and CDR2 (germline): SGHKS, YYEKEE (reference sequence). CDR3 nucleotides: TGTGCCAGCAGCTTGGAAGCGGCTTTGAACAATGAGCAGTTCTTC. Its protein product is CASSLEAALNNEQFF.

V usage is TRBV27 and J usage is TRBJ2-1; TRBD1 aligns across 8 bases. The trim removed 4 bases at V and 10 bases at J, leaving 15 bases unmatched. This CDR3 region has 16 residues. Germline CDR1 MNHEY, CDR2 SMNVEV (reference sequence). Here the CDR3 reads CASSSTGTGKTREQFF. The DNA of the CDR3 is TGTGCCAGCAGTTCGACCGGGACAGGCAAAACCAGGGAGCAGTTCTTC.

The chain links TRBV27 to TRBJ2-7; tentative D call: TRBD2 (6 bases). Germline assignment: CDR1 MNHEY and CDR2 SMNVEV (reference sequence). There are 14 residues in the CDR3. Trimming left V 5 bases short and J 0 bases short, with 11 bases between. The CDR3 region is CASSIRGTSYEQYF. Written as DNA, the CDR3 is TGTGCCAGCAGTATCCGGGGGACCTCCTACGAGCAGTACTTC.

A single count supports this clone. The V gene is TRBV30, the J gene TRBJ2-7, with a possible D match to TRBD2 (6 bases). Trimming shortened V by 2 bases and J by 7 bases, and 9 bases separated the two germline ends. The germline gives CDR1 GTSNPN, CDR2 SVGIG (reference sequence). The CDR3 length is 11 residues. The chain's CDR3 is CAWSTGGEQYF. CDR3 nucleotide sequence: TGTGCCTGGAGTACAGGAGGGGAGCAGTACTTC.

The rearrangement uses TRBV5-1 and TRBJ2-5, with D maybe TRBD2 (6 bases). TRBJ2-7 explains the end of the DNA better; the J call may be wrong. Germline CDR1 and CDR2: SGHRS and YFSETQ. The CDR3 is 15 amino acids. The CDR3 nucleotides are TGCGCCAGCAGCACTAGACTAGAACCGCCCTACGAGCAGTACTTC. Translated: CASSTRLEPPYEQYF.

The CDR3 loop reads CASSLTSGPQGEQYF. In nucleotides, the CDR3 is TGTGCCAGCAGTTTAACCTCAGGACCGCAGGGGGAGCAGTACTTC. The chain combines TRBV28 with TRBJ2-7, with D possibly being TRBD1 (6 bases). CDR3 length equals 15 residues. Trimming left V 2 bases short and J 7 bases short, with 18 bases between. CDR1 and CDR2 (germline): MDHEN, SYDVKM.

The rearrangement joins TRBV4-2 to TRBJ2-1; 13 nucleotides match TRBD2. Trimming took 4 bases from V and 5 from J; bases not matched to a gene: 2. The CDR3 extends over 15 amino acids. In germline, CDR1 is LGHNA, CDR2 YNFKEQ. The CDR3 region has the DNA TGTGCCAGCAGCCTTGGGACTAGCGGGGACAATGAGCAGTTCTTC. Protein product: CASSLGTSGDNEQFF.

The chain couples TRBV7-9 to TRBJ2-1; 7 nucleotides line up with TRBD1. V dropped 5 bases and J dropped 8; count of bases not matched to a gene: 9. CDR3 length: 14 residues. The V gene's germline CDR1 is SEHNR and CDR2 FQNEAQ (reference sequence). CDR3 nucleotides: TGTGCCAGCAGCCTAAGACAGGGTTACTATGAGCAGTTCTTC. Its translation is CASSLRQGYYEQFF.

This clone was counted once. V is TRBV27 and J is TRBJ2-1; 12 bases agree with TRBD2. Trimming removed 2 bases from V and 6 bases from J; junction bases left unmatched: 2. CDR1 and CDR2 (germline): MNHEY, SMNVEV (reference sequence). This CDR3 has 15 residues. CDR3 amino acids: CASSLTSGGLNEQFF. CDR3 coding DNA: TGTGCCAGCAGTTTAACTAGCGGGGGGCTCAATGAGCAGTTCTTC.